This T cell receptor (beta chain) was identified during a study of T cells expressing NK-cell markers. Study results and caveats: Nothing established the HCMV specificity of expanded NKG2C+ T cell clones.

Regarding this clonotype: The target antigen is unknown.

Each CDR3 protein gets one entry in TCRdb, which reprocessed the 5' RACE reads and gives no DNA. This sample's table has about 380,000 distinct CDR3 sequences. The CDR3 spans 16 residues. What was sequenced was blood T cells: a sorted CD56 or NKG2C T cell subset, CD4+ or CD8+ T cells, or bulk PBMC T cells (not recorded which). This clonotype originated in a man aged 18-75 years in good health. The chain joins TRBV12-3 or TRBV12-4 to TRBJ2-1; TCRdb's D gene call, TRBD2, goes unchecked for lack of DNA. This CDR3 reads CASSLRLAGKNNEQFF.